This T cell receptor beta chain was sequenced for a study of blood T cells in healthy people across ages. Notes on the study in general: Relative to aged donors, long-lived donors carried more naive CD4+ cells and displayed higher diversity. Across the age range, TCR beta diversity per million T cells fell in a roughly linear way.

Next came a second PCR, run for about 6 to 12 cycles, which used a sample-barcoded 5' primer along with a J-beta primer mix. The template-switch adaptor was a 5' adaptor with 12 random nucleotides. It tagged each cDNA molecule. Each CDR3 protein gets one entry after TCRdb re-called the 5' RACE reads with MiXCR. The sample shows some 710,000 distinct CDR3 sequences, around 45% of them seen only once. This CDR3 is 13 amino acids long. V dropped 5 bases and J dropped 2; count of bases not matched to a gene: 0. Germline values: CDR1 MNHNY, CDR2 SVGAGI (reference sequence). There are a few counts of this clonotype. What it recognizes is unknown. There were healthy Caucasian individuals from Russia, aged roughly 6 to 90, serving as donors.

The origin of this receptor is a man older than 75 in good health. The sample comprised blood. The chain is built from TRBV6-6 and TRBJ1-2; 9 bases match TRBD1. CDR3 nucleotide sequence: TGTGCCAGCAGTGGGACAGGGAACTATGGCTACACCTTC. This encodes CASSGTGNYGYTF.